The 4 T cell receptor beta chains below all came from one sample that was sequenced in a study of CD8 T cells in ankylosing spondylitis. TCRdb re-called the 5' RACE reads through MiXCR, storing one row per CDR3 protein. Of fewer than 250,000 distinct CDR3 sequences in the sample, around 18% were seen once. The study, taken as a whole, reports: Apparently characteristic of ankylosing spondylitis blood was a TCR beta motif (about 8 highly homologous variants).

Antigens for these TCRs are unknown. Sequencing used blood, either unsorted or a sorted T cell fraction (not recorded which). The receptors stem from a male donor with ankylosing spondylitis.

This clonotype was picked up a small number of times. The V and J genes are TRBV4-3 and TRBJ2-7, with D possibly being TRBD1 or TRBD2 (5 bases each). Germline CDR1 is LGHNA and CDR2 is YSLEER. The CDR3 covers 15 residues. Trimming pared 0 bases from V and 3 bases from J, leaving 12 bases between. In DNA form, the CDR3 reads TGCGCCAGCAGCCAAGACCGGGACGGATACTACGAGCAGTACTTC. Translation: CASSQDRDGYYEQYF.

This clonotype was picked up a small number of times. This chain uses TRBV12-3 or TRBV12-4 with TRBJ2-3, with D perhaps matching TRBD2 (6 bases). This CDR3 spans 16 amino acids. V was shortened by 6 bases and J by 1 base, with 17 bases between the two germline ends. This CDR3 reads CASSPTERAGTDTQYF. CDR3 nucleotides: TGTGCCAGCAGCCCGACCGAGCGGGCGGGCACAGATACGCAGTATTTT.

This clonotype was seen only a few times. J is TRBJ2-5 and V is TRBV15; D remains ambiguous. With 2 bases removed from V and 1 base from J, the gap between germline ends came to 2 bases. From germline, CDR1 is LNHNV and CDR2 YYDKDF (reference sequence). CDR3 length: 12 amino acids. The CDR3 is CATSRRQETQYF. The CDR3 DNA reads TGTGCCACCAGCAGACGCCAAGAGACCCAGTACTTC.

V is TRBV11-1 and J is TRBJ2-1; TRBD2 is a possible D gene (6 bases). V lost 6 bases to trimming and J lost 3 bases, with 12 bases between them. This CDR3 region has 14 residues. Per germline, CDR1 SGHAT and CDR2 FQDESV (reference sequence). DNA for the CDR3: TGTGCCAGCAGTCTTCGGGGGAACTACAATGAGCAGTTCTTC. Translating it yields CASSLRGNYNEQFF.